This T cell receptor beta chain emerged from a study of response to subunit inactivated influenza vaccine. V lost 5 bases to trimming and J lost 7 bases, with 17 bases between them. The CDR3 is 14 amino acids. TCRdb reanalysed the RT-PCR reads using MiXCR and keeps one entry per CDR3 protein. The table shows over 800,000 distinct CDR3 sequences, with 20% to 25% occurring only once. Study-level findings and limits: Each seasonal influenza vaccination recruits few new T cells, the authors suggested.

Points on this clonotype: Antigen: not known.

This TCR was recovered from a man aged 45-65 years who received an inactivated influenza vaccine. The genes are TRBV12-3 or TRBV12-4 and TRBJ2-5; no definite D call. This specimen was PBMCs from blood, taken 4 to 6 days after vaccination. In DNA, the CDR3 is TGTGCCAGCAGTCCAGGCCCGTTGCCGGGGACCCAGTACTTC. This codes for CASSPGPLPGTQYF.